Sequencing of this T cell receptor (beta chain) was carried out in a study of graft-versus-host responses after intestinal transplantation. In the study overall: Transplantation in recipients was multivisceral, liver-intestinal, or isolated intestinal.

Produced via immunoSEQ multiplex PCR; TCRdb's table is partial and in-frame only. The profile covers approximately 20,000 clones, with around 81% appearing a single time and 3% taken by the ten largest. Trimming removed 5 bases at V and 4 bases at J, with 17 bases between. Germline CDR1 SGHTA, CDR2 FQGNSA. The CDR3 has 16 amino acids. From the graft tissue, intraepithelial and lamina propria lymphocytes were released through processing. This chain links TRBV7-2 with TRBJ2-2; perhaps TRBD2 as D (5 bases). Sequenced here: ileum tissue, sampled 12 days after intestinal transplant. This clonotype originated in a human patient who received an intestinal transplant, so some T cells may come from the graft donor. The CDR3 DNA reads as TGTGCCAGCAGCGAAGTCTGGGAGTTCGGCACCGGGGAGCTGTTTTTT. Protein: CASSEVWEFGTGELFF. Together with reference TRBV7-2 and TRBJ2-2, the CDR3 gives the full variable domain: GAGVSQSPSNKVTEKGKDVELRCDPISGHTALYWYRQSLGQGLEFLIYFQGNSAPDKSGLPSDRFSAERTGGSVSTLTIQRTQQEDSAVYLCASSEVWEFGTGELFFGEGSRLTVL.